These 15 T cell receptor beta chains share one sample of origin, sequenced in a study of blood T cell repertoires in COVID-19. Here immunoSEQ multiplex PCR was the method, and the copy in TCRdb shows in-frame clones only, minus some. The profile shows hundreds of thousands of clones, roughly 88% of them singletons. Input material: peripheral blood. The receptors were sampled from a woman in her 50s with active or convalescent COVID-19.

The chain recombines TRBV9 with TRBJ1-2; TRBD1 matches 7 bases. Trimming removed 4 bases from V and 4 bases from J; junction bases left unmatched: 10. This CDR3 spans 15 amino acids. Germline V gene lookup returns CDR1 SGDLS and CDR2 YYNGEE. The CDR3 is CASSPRTGDFYGYTF. The CDR3 DNA reads as TGTGCCAGCAGCCCCCGGACAGGAGACTTCTATGGCTACACCTTC.

The chain has TRBV13 and TRBJ2-1; 9 bases agree with TRBD2. Germline V gene lookup returns CDR1 PRHDT and CDR2 FYEKMQ (reference sequence). Unmatched junction bases numbered 6, after V lost 5 bases and J lost 4 bases. CDR3 length: 15 residues. For the CDR3, the DNA is TGTGCCAGCAGCCGAGGCCTAGCGGGGTACAATGAGCAGTTCTTC. Its translation: CASSRGLAGYNEQFF.

The chain couples TRBV5-1 to TRBJ1-6; a possible D gene is TRBD1 (5 bases). Germline loops: CDR1 SGHRS, CDR2 YFSETQ. Trimming left V 4 bases short and J 6 bases short, with 8 bases between. The CDR3 is 13 residues long. Here the CDR3 reads CASSQDTNSPLHF. DNA of the CDR3: TGCGCCAGCAGCCAGGACACTAATTCACCCCTCCACTTT.

The V call is TRBV28, the J call TRBJ2-7, with 10 bases fitting TRBD2. The CDR3 is made up of 16 amino acids. The V segment lost 6 bases and the J segment 1 base; nucleotides outside the gene matches: 9. From germline, CDR1 is MDHEN and CDR2 SYDVKM. CDR3 in amino acids: CASRPSGSYSSYEQYF. CDR3 DNA: TGTGCCAGCAGGCCTAGCGGGAGCTACTCGTCCTACGAGCAGTACTTC.

Here the CDR3 DNA reads TGTGCCAGCAGTGATGGACAGACTAATGAAAAACTGTTTTTT. Its protein product is CASSDGQTNEKLFF. This chain uses TRBV6-1 with TRBJ1-4, with D tentatively TRBD1 (6 bases). From germline, CDR1 is MNHNS and CDR2 SASEGT. The CDR3 runs to 14 residues. Trimming cost V 3 bases and J 2 bases, with 7 bases left between them.

The rearrangement joins TRBV5-4 to TRBJ2-1; 7 nucleotides agree with TRBD2. The germline gives CDR1 SGHNT, CDR2 YYREEE (reference sequence). CDR3 size: 17 residues. V shed 4 bases, J shed 0 bases, and the junction held 10 bases outside the gene matches. The CDR3 here is CASSVLLATSSYNEQFF. CDR3 bases: TGTGCCAGCAGCGTACTACTAGCGACCAGCTCCTACAATGAGCAGTTCTTC.

The chain uses TRBV28 and TRBJ1-2; D gene uncertain. This CDR3 is built from 17 residues. V was shortened by 6 bases and J by 2 bases, with 22 bases between the two germline ends. The germline V gene encodes CDR1 MDHEN and CDR2 SYDVKM. CDR3 protein: CASSRRSKTSGNYGYTF. The CDR3 nucleotides read TGTGCCAGCAGCCGTAGGTCGAAAACTAGCGGAAACTATGGCTACACCTTC.

The chain carries TRBV5-1 and TRBJ1-6; 9 nucleotides line up with TRBD1. CDR3 length: 15 residues. The ends lost 4 bases at V and 7 bases at J; junction bases unmatched: 6. Germline-derived CDR1 and CDR2 are SGHRS and YFSETQ. The CDR3 DNA reads TGCGCCAGCAGCATGGGGACAGGGTCGAATTCACCCCTCCACTTT. Translating it yields CASSMGTGSNSPLHF.

This chain uses TRBV7-2 with TRBJ2-7, with a weak D call TRBD1 (6 bases). The CDR3 totals 16 residues. Germline CDR1 is SGHTA and CDR2 is FQGNSA. Trimming pared 5 bases from V and 4 bases from J, leaving 21 bases between. DNA of the CDR3: TGTGCCAGCAGCGCCCGACAGGCCGTCATACCTTACGAGCAGTACTTC. Protein product: CASSARQAVIPYEQYF.

The chain carries TRBV19 and TRBJ2-1; possible D gene TRBD2, 6 bases. CDR1 and CDR2 (germline): LNHDA, SQIVND (reference sequence). The CDR3 is 16 amino acids. Between the trimmed V and J ends, which lost 3 bases and 0 bases, there was a span of 12 bases. This chain's CDR3 is CASSMLGGFSYNEQFF. For the CDR3, the DNA is TGTGCCAGTAGTATGTTGGGGGGTTTCTCCTACAATGAGCAGTTCTTC.

This clone is a singleton in its sample. The chain carries TRBV2 and TRBJ2-7, with 8 bases lining up with TRBD1. The CDR3 has 13 residues. The V segment lost 6 bases and the J segment 6 bases; nucleotides outside the gene matches: 7. Germline assignment: CDR1 SNHLY and CDR2 FYNNEI. The CDR3 region has the DNA TGTGCCAGCAGGATGGACAGGGCTCCCGAGCAGTACTTC. This codes for CASRMDRAPEQYF.

The CDR3 reads CASSSGPYRGFSGANVLTF. CDR3 coding DNA: TGCGCCAGCAGCTCGGGCCCTTACAGGGGGTTCTCTGGGGCCAACGTCCTGACTTTC. V is TRBV5-1 and J is TRBJ2-6; 8 bases match TRBD1. This CDR3 spans 19 amino acids. V was clipped by 3 bases and J by 0 bases; unmatched bases: 11. From germline, CDR1 is SGHRS and CDR2 YFSETQ.

This CDR3 reads CASSPQDRGKNTGELFF. The CDR3 nucleotides read TGTGCCAGCAGCCCCCAGGACAGGGGCAAGAACACCGGGGAGCTGTTTTTT. V is TRBV7-9 and J is TRBJ2-2; 9 nucleotides match TRBD1. This CDR3 has 17 amino acids. CDR1 and CDR2 from the germline V gene are SEHNR and FQNEAQ (reference sequence). V lost 5 bases, J lost 1 base, and 8 bases stayed unmatched.

J is TRBJ1-2 and V is TRBV27; 8 bases match TRBD1. The CDR3 is 14 amino acids. The germline CDR1 and CDR2 sequences are MNHEY and SMNVEV (reference sequence). Losses at the gene ends were 5 bases for V and 4 bases for J; bases not matched to a gene: 6. The CDR3 is CASSGTGRGYGYTF. As DNA, the CDR3 is TGTGCCAGCAGTGGGACAGGCAGAGGCTATGGCTACACCTTC.

The J gene is TRBJ2-1, the V gene TRBV5-1; the match to TRBD1 covers 8 bases. The trim removed 3 bases at V and 0 bases at J, leaving 8 bases unmatched. CDR3 length equals 17 residues. Germline loops: CDR1 SGHRS, CDR2 YFSETQ. In nucleotides, the CDR3 is TGCGCCAGCAGCTCGAGGACAGGGCCCCTCTCCTACAATGAGCAGTTCTTC. It codes for CASSSRTGPLSYNEQFF.